The text below deals with one T cell receptor beta chain. As originally analysed: Scientists estimated how many nucleated cells there were by amplifying reference gene primers. The protocol was immunoSEQ multiplex PCR, while the TCRdb copy is restricted to in-frame clones and leaves out a portion. V and J calls and clone size come straight from that table; D and trimming were deduced from the DNA. Here the sample spans around 200,000 clones, more than 70% being singletons. V was cut by 3 bases and J by 1 base, with 18 bases left in between. Germline CDR1 is DFQATT and CDR2 is SNEGSKA (reference sequence). This CDR3 contains 17 residues. This entry is derived from a study of blood T cell repertoires in COVID-19. Looking at the study overall: Whether acute or convalescent, the COVID-19 samples came from the United States, Italy and Spain. PBMCs, B-cell-depleted T cells, or T cells were the source of the cDNA or gDNA that made up the material.

Input material: peripheral blood. This TCR was recovered from a person between 65 and 79 years old with COVID-19, enrolled during active disease. This rearrangement joins TRBV20-1 to TRBJ1-4, with a weak D call TRBD1 (5 bases). The CDR3 sequence: CSASSPTWGLTNEKLFF. CDR3 DNA sequence: TGCAGTGCTAGTTCGCCAACATGGGGCTTAACTAATGAAAAACTGTTTTTT.